This section outlines one T cell receptor (beta chain) sequence together with its context. V was pared by 3 bases and J by 1 base, with 13 bases between. The CDR3 totals 16 residues. Germline loops: CDR1 SNHLY, CDR2 FYNNEI. Sequencing used immunoSEQ multiplex PCR; TCRdb keeps in-frame clones, though not all of them. The table has under 350,000 clones, approximately 83% seen once. This sample is part of a study of blood T cell repertoires in COVID-19. At the level of the study: The United States, Italy and Spain provided the acute and convalescent COVID-19 samples. Nucleic acid was either cDNA or gDNA, and it came from T cells, B-cell-depleted T cells, or PBMCs.

The sequenced sample consisted of peripheral blood. The chain uses TRBV2 and TRBJ1-5; a weak D match, TRBD1 (5 bases). The origin of this receptor is a woman between 70 and 85 years old with acute or convalescent COVID-19. The CDR3 spells CASSDGALGSNQPQHF. The CDR3 coding sequence is TGTGCCAGCAGTGATGGGGCGCTAGGCAGCAATCAGCCCCAGCATTTT.